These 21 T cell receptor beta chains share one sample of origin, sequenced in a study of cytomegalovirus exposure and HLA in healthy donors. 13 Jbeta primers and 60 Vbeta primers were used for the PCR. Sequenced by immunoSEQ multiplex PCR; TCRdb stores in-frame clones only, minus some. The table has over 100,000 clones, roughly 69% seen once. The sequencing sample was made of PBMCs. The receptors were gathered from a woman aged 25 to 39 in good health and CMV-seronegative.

The CDR3 sequence: CASSLDRHEQFF. The CDR3 DNA is TGTGCCAGCAGCTTGGACAGGCATGAGCAGTTCTTC. J is TRBJ2-1 and V is TRBV11-2, with 7 bases fitting TRBD1. Germline CDR1 is SGHAT and CDR2 is FQNNGV. After removal of 3 bases from V and 8 bases from J, the junction contained 1 base not matched to a gene. The CDR3 length is 12 residues.

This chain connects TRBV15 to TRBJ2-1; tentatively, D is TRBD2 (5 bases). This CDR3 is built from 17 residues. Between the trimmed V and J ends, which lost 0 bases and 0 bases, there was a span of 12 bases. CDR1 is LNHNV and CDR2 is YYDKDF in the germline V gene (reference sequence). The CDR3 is CATSRDRRAISYNEQFF. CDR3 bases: TGTGCCACCAGCAGAGATCGGCGGGCAATCTCCTACAATGAGCAGTTCTTC.

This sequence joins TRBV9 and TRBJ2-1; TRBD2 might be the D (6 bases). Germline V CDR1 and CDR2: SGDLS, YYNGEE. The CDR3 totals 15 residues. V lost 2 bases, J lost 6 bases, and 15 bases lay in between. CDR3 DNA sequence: TGTGCCAGCAGCGTGGGGCTAGCGAGGATCAATGAGCAGTTCTTC. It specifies CASSVGLARINEQFF.

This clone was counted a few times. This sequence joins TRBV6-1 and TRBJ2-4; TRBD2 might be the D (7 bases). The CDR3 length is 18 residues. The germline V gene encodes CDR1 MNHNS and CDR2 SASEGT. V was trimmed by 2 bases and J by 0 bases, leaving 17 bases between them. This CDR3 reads CASSESRGGSLAKNIQYF. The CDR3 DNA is TGTGCCAGCAGTGAATCTAGGGGGGGGTCTCTAGCCAAAAACATTCAGTACTTC.

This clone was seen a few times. The CDR3 spells CASSRTPWDEQYF. The CDR3 DNA follows: TGCGCCAGCAGCCGGACTCCGTGGGACGAGCAGTACTTC. The chain employs TRBV4-1 and TRBJ2-7; perhaps TRBD2 as D (5 bases). The V gene lost 4 bases and the J gene lost 5 bases, with 12 bases spanning the gap. Germline CDR1 is MGHRA and CDR2 is YSYEKL. The CDR3 runs to 13 residues.

CDR3 protein: CASSSLGGSYEQYF. CDR3 bases: TGTGCCAGCAGCTCCCTCGGGGGCTCCTACGAGCAGTACTTC. The rearrangement links TRBV2 to TRBJ2-7; possibly TRBD2 for D (6 bases). The V end lost 6 bases, the J end lost 0 bases, and 12 bases lay between the germline ends. Germline V CDR1 and CDR2: SNHLY, FYNNEI. This CDR3 is built from 14 residues.

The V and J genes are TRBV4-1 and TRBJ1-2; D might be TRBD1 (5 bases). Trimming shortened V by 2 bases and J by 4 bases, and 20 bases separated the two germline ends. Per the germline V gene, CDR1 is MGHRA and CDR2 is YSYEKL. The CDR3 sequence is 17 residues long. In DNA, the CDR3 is TGCGCCAGCAGCCAATCGTCGACAGCGACTGCTTTCTATGGCTACACCTTC. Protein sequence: CASSQSSTATAFYGYTF.

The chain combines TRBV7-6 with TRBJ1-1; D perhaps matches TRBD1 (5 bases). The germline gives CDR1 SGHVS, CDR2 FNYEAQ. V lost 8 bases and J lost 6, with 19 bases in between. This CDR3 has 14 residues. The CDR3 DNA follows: TGTGCCAGCTTACCCAGATGGGGGGAGGCTGAAGCTTTCTTT. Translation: CASLPRWGEAEAFF.

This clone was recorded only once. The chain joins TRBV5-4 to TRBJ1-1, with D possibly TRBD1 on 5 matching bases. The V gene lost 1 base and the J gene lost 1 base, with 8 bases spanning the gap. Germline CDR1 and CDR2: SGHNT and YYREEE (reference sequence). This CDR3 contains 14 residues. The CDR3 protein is CASSLSQGNTEAFF. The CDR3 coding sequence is TGTGCCAGCAGCTTGTCGCAGGGGAACACTGAAGCTTTCTTT.

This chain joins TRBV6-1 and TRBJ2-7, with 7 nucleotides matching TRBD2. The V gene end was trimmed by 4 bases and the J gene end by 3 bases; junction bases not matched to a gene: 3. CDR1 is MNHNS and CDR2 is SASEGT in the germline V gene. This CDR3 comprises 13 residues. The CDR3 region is CASSGKRGYEQYF. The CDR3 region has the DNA TGTGCCAGCAGTGGAAAGCGGGGCTACGAGCAGTACTTC.

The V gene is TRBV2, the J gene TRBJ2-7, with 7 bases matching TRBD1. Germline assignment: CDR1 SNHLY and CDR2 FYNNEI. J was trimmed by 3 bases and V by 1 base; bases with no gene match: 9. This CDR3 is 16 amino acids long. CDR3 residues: CASSEGDRDRYYEQYF. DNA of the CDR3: TGTGCCAGCAGTGAAGGGGACCGGGACAGATACTACGAGCAGTACTTC.

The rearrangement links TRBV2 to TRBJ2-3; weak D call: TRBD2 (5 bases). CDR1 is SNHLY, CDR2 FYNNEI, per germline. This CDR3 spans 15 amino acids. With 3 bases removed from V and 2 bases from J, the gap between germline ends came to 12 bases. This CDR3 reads CASSDGVQNTDTQYF. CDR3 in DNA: TGTGCCAGCAGTGACGGGGTACAGAACACAGATACGCAGTATTTT.

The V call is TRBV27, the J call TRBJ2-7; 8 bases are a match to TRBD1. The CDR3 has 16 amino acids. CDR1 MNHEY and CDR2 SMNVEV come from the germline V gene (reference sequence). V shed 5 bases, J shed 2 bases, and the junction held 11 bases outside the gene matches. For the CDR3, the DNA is TGTGCCAGCAGTCTATACCCGGGACAGGACCCCTACGAGCAGTACTTC. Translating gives CASSLYPGQDPYEQYF.

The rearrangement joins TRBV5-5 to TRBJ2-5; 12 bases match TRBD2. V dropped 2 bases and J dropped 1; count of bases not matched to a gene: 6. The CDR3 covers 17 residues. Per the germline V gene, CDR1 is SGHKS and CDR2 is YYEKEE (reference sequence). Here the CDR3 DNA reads TGTGCCAGCAGCTTTCTACGGACTAGCGGGACCCAAGAGACCCAGTACTTC. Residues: CASSFLRTSGTQETQYF.

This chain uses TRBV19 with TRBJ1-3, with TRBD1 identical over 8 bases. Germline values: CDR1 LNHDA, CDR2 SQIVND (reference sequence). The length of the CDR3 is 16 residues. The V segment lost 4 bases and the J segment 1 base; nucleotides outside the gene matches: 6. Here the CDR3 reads CASSTGTGASGNTIYF. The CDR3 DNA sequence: TGTGCCAGTAGTACGGGGACAGGAGCTTCTGGAAACACCATATATTTT. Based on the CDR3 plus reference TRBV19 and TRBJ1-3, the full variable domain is DGGITQSPKYLFRKEGQNVTLSCEQNLNHDAMYWYRQDPGQGLRLIYYSQIVNDFQKGDIAEGYSVSREKKESFPLTVTSAQKNPTAFYLCASSTGTGASGNTIYFGEGSWLTVV.

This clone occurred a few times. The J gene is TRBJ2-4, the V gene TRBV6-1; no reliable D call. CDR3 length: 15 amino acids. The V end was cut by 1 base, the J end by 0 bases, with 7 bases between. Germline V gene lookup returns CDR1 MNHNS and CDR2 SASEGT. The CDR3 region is CASSEVELAKNIQYF. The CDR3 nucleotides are TGTGCCAGCAGTGAAGTAGAATTAGCCAAAAACATTCAGTACTTC.

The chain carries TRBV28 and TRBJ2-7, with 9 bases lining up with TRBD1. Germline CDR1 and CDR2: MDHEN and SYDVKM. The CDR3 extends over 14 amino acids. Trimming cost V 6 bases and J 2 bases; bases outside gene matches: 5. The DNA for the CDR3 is TGTGCCAGCAGCAATCGACAGGGGGCCTACGAGCAGTACTTC. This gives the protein CASSNRQGAYEQYF.

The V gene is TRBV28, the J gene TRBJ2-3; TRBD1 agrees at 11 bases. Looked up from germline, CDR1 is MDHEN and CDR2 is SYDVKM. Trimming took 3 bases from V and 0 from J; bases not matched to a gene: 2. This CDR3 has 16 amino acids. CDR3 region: CASSLDRGRSTDTQYF. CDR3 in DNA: TGTGCCAGCAGTTTGGACAGGGGGCGAAGCACAGATACGCAGTATTTT.

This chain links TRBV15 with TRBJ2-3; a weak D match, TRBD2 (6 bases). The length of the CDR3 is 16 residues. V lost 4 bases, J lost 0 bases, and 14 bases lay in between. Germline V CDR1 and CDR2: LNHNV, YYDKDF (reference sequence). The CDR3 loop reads CATSTRIRGSTDTQYF. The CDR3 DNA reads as TGTGCCACCAGCACTCGGATCCGGGGGAGCACAGATACGCAGTATTTT.

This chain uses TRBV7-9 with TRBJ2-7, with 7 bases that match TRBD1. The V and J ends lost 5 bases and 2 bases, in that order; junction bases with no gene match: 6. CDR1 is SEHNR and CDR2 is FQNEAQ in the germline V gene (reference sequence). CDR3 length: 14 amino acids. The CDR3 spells CASSLRTGAYEQYF. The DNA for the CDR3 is TGTGCCAGCAGCCTGCGGACAGGAGCCTACGAGCAGTACTTC. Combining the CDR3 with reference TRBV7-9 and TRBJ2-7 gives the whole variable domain DTGVSQNPRHKITKRGQNVTFRCDPISEHNRLYWYRQTLGQGPEFLTYFQNEAQLEKSRLLSDRFSAERPKGSFSTLEIQRTEQGDSAMYLCASSLRTGAYEQYFGPGTRLTVT.

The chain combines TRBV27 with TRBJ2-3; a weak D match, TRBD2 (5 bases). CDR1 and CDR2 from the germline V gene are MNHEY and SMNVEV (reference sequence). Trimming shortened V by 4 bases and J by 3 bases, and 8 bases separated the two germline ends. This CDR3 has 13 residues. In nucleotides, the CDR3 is TGTGCCAGCAGTTACCGGGATACAGATACGCAGTATTTT. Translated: CASSYRDTDTQYF.